This is a list of T cell receptor beta chains from one sample in a study of cytomegalovirus exposure and HLA in healthy donors. Data came from immunoSEQ multiplex PCR; TCRdb stores just in-frame clones and leaves some out. The data hold under 150,000 clones, with around 75% observed a single time. The sequenced material came from PBMCs. These receptor sequences come from a woman aged 18 to 35 in good health and CMV-seronegative. Both conserved end residues are part of each CDR3. Each record gives: D gene, V gene, clone size, CDR3 length, J gene, CDR3 DNA, CDR3 protein. D genes are given only for firm matches. Some rows mark clone size as missing; the rest say once, few, many or name a class of expanded clone.

d_call: NA
v_call: TRBV25-1
clone_size: once
cdr3_length: 14
j_call: TRBJ1-1
cdr3_nt: TGTGCCAGCAGTGAAGGCCTTATGAACACTGAAGCTTTCTTT
cdr3_aa: CASSEGLMNTEAFF

d_call: NA
v_call: TRBV13
clone_size: NA
cdr3_length: 13
j_call: TRBJ2-7
cdr3_nt: TGTGCCAGCAGCGCGCAACAGGGCTACGAGCAGTACTTC
cdr3_aa: CASSAQQGYEQYF

d_call: TRBD2
v_call: TRBV4-2
clone_size: NA
cdr3_length: 18
j_call: TRBJ2-1
cdr3_nt: TGTGCCAGCAGCCAAGCCACCCCCTCGAGCGGGGGTCTTTATGAGCAGTTCTTC
cdr3_aa: CASSQATPSSGGLYEQFF

d_call: TRBD1
v_call: TRBV28
clone_size: NA
cdr3_length: 12
j_call: TRBJ1-2
cdr3_nt: TGTGCCAGCAGTCAGGGGGGCTATGGCTACACCTTC
cdr3_aa: CASSQGGYGYTF

d_call: NA
v_call: TRBV7-8
clone_size: NA
cdr3_length: 14
j_call: TRBJ1-6
cdr3_nt: TGTGCCAGCAGGGGCAACTCCTATAATTCACCCCTCCACTTT
cdr3_aa: CASRGNSYNSPLHF

d_call: NA
v_call: TRBV6-5
clone_size: NA
cdr3_length: 9
j_call: TRBJ1-2
cdr3_nt: TGTGCCAGCAGCCGCCCGGGTGCCTTC
cdr3_aa: CASSRPGAF

d_call: NA
v_call: TRBV2
clone_size: NA
cdr3_length: 15
j_call: TRBJ2-2
cdr3_nt: TGTGCCAGCAGTGCACAGGGACCTGGGGGCGGGGAGCTGTTTTTT
cdr3_aa: CASSAQGPGGGELFF

d_call: NA
v_call: TRBV28
clone_size: NA
cdr3_length: 17
j_call: TRBJ2-1
cdr3_nt: TGTGCCAGCAGTTTAGTAGGGCGGGGCCTCTCCTACAATGAGCAGTTCTTC
cdr3_aa: CASSLVGRGLSYNEQFF

d_call: NA
v_call: TRBV6-6
clone_size: NA
cdr3_length: 14
j_call: TRBJ2-2
cdr3_nt: TGTGCCAGCAGCCCCAAACTTTCCACCGGGGAGCTGTTTTTT
cdr3_aa: CASSPKLSTGELFF

d_call: TRBD2
v_call: TRBV10-3
clone_size: NA
cdr3_length: 12
j_call: TRBJ2-1
cdr3_nt: TGTGCCATCAGTGAGACAGCGGGGGAGCAGCTCTTC
cdr3_aa: CAISETAGEQLF